A selection of T cell receptor beta chains follows, all from one sample in a study of blood T cell repertoires in COVID-19. Clones were sequenced by immunoSEQ multiplex PCR, and TCRdb holds only the in-frame ones, with some missing. The sample records approximately 110,000 clones, 75% to 90% being singletons. The sequenced material came from peripheral blood. The receptors derive from a woman aged 80 or over with acute or convalescent COVID-19. The CDR3 runs from the conserved cysteine through the conserved F or W. A D gene is named only where the DNA matches it firmly. Clone size appears in some rows only: once, few, many, or a class for an expanded clone.

V gene	D gene	J gene	clone size	CDR3 protein	CDR3 DNA
TRBV5-1	TRBD2	TRBJ2-5	NA	CASSKGLAQETQYF	TGCGCCAGCAGCAAGGGACTAGCCCAAGAGACCCAGTACTTC
TRBV5-1	NA	TRBJ2-6	NA	CASSLGGIGANVLTF	TGCGCCAGCAGCTTGGGAGGGATTGGGGCCAACGTCCTGACTTTC
TRBV9	NA	TRBJ2-7	NA	CASNLRRGHLPYEQYF	TGTGCCAGCAACCTTAGACGGGGACACCTCCCCTACGAGCAGTACTTC
TRBV5-1	NA	TRBJ2-5	NA	CASSLENGQKETQYF	TGCGCCAGCAGCTTGGAAAACGGACAGAAGGAGACCCAGTACTTC
TRBV18	NA	TRBJ1-5	few	CASSPNSGGQPQHF	TGTGCCAGCTCACCGAATTCCGGGGGTCAGCCCCAGCATTTT
TRBV6-6	NA	TRBJ2-2	NA	CASSYLGAGELFF	TGTGCCAGCAGTTACTTGGGAGCCGGGGAGCTGTTTTTT
TRBV28	TRBD1	TRBJ2-6	NA	CASSRTGVFSSGANVLTF	TGTGCCAGCAGCCGGACAGGTGTCTTTTCCTCTGGGGCCAACGTCCTGACTTTC
TRBV11-2	NA	TRBJ2-7	NA	CASSPSLWPYEQYF	TGTGCCAGCAGTCCTAGCCTTTGGCCCTACGAGCAGTACTTC
TRBV5-1	TRBD1	TRBJ1-1	NA	CASSLGHRGGTEAFF	TGCGCCAGCAGCTTGGGACACAGGGGCGGCACTGAAGCTTTCTTT
TRBV7-2	TRBD2	TRBJ2-3	NA	CASSLRAGGSTDTQYF	TGTGCCAGCAGCTTAAGAGCGGGGGGCAGTACAGATACGCAGTATTTT
TRBV9	TRBD1	TRBJ2-2	few	CASSPTGVTGELFF	TGTGCCAGCAGCCCGACAGGGGTCACCGGGGAGCTGTTTTTT
TRBV28	TRBD1	TRBJ2-7	once	CASSSRTGGPYEQYF	TGTGCCAGCAGTTCGCGGACAGGGGGCCCCTACGAGCAGTACTTC
TRBV6-2/TRBV6-3	TRBD2	TRBJ2-7	NA	CASNPPGLAGSYEQYF	TGTGCCAGCAACCCCCCGGGACTAGCGGGTAGCTACGAGCAGTACTTC
TRBV11-2	TRBD1	TRBJ1-4	NA	CASRYRDSPEKLFF	TGTGCCAGCAGGTACCGGGACAGTCCTGAAAAACTGTTTTTT
TRBV5-1	TRBD1	TRBJ2-7	NA	CASSSTGGGYEQYF	TGCGCCAGCAGCTCGACAGGGGGCGGCTACGAGCAGTACTTC
TRBV18	TRBD1	TRBJ2-5	NA	CASSNMGDSQETQYF	TGTGCCAGCTCAAACATGGGGGACAGCCAAGAGACCCAGTACTTC
TRBV24-1	NA	TRBJ1-5	NA	CATSDSTDSLGYSNQPQHF	TGTGCCACCAGTGATTCCACGGACAGTTTGGGATATAGCAATCAGCCCCAGCATTTT
TRBV30	TRBD1	TRBJ2-7	NA	CAWNDRGRSYEQYF	TGTGCCTGGAATGACAGGGGAAGGTCCTACGAGCAGTACTTC
TRBV6-5	TRBD2	TRBJ2-1	NA	CASSYGTSGGYNEQFF	TGTGCCAGCAGTTACGGGACTAGCGGGGGATACAATGAGCAGTTCTTC
TRBV7-9	NA	TRBJ1-2	NA	CASSNGQYYGYTF	TGTGCCAGCAGCAACGGACAGTACTATGGCTACACCTTC
TRBV10-1	NA	TRBJ2-3	NA	CASRSGDTQYF	TGCGCCAGCAGGTCGGGGGATACGCAGTATTTT
TRBV4-3	NA	TRBJ2-7	NA	CASSQETGFEQYF	TGCGCCAGCAGCCAAGAAACAGGGTTCGAGCAGTACTTC
TRBV29-1	NA	TRBJ1-1	once	CSVEGAGGAAFF	TGCAGCGTTGAAGGGGCAGGCGGGGCGGCTTTCTTT
TRBV30	NA	TRBJ2-1	NA	CAWARLIGGYGEQFF	TGTGCCTGGGCAAGGTTAATCGGAGGCTATGGTGAGCAGTTCTTC
TRBV19	NA	TRBJ1-1	NA	CASSLTGRGPEAFF	TGTGCCAGTAGTTTGACGGGCAGGGGACCCGAAGCTTTCTTT
TRBV7-6	TRBD1	TRBJ1-6	NA	CASSLGQGRNSPLHF	TGTGCCAGCAGCTTAGGACAGGGGAGGAACTCACCCCTCCACTTT
TRBV28	TRBD1	TRBJ1-6	NA	CASSGQGAGNSPLHF	TGTGCCAGCAGTGGACAGGGGGCGGGTAATTCACCCCTCCACTTT
TRBV7-6	NA	TRBJ1-6	NA	CASSLSGIGDSPLHF	TGTGCCAGCAGCTTATCAGGGATTGGTGATTCACCCCTCCACTTT
TRBV30	TRBD1	TRBJ1-1	NA	CAWSALLTGLNTEAFF	TGTGCCTGGAGCGCCCTTTTGACAGGGCTAAACACTGAAGCTTTCTTT
TRBV24-1	TRBD1	TRBJ2-1	NA	CATSDRAIWNEQFF	TGTGCCACCTCGGACAGGGCCATATGGAATGAGCAGTTCTTC
TRBV28	NA	TRBJ1-5	NA	CASRQSGPQHF	TGTGCCAGCAGGCAGTCAGGGCCCCAGCATTTT
TRBV19	TRBD1	TRBJ1-2	NA	CASSIPPPGGVDGYTF	TGTGCCAGTAGTATCCCCCCCCCAGGGGGCGTGGATGGCTACACCTTC
TRBV28	NA	TRBJ2-3	NA	CASSPAPNNLVQRTDTQYF	TGTGCCAGCAGTCCCGCACCAAACAACCTAGTCCAACGCACAGATACGCAGTATTTT
TRBV7-9	TRBD1	TRBJ1-2	NA	CASSQGTGGLHGYTF	TGTGCCAGCAGCCAAGGGACAGGGGGTTTGCATGGCTACACCTTC
TRBV25-1	TRBD2	TRBJ2-3	NA	CASSATSGGGTQYF	TGTGCCAGCAGTGCCACTAGCGGGGGGGGTACGCAGTATTTT
TRBV19	NA	TRBJ2-1	NA	CASSIQGRNLYEQFF	TGTGCCAGTAGTATTCAGGGTAGGAACCTTTATGAGCAGTTCTTC
TRBV10-3	NA	TRBJ1-1	NA	CAISSRLNTEAFF	TGTGCCATCAGTTCGCGCCTGAACACTGAAGCTTTCTTT
TRBV27	NA	TRBJ1-2	NA	CASTHAWGPNYGYTF	TGTGCCAGCACCCACGCCTGGGGGCCCAACTATGGCTACACCTTC
TRBV5-6	TRBD2	TRBJ2-3	NA	CASSLLSGGVYF	TGTGCCAGCAGCTTGTTGAGCGGGGGGGTATATTTT
TRBV5-1	TRBD1	TRBJ1-4	NA	CASSFVGQGGNEKLFF	TGCGCCAGCAGCTTTGTCGGACAGGGGGGTAATGAAAAACTGTTTTTT
TRBV5-4	NA	TRBJ1-4	NA	CASSPRGTTNEKLFF	TGTGCCAGCAGCCCGCGGGGGACAACTAATGAAAAACTGTTTTTT
TRBV6-1	TRBD1	TRBJ1-1	NA	CASSERTGRTEAFF	TGTGCCAGCAGTGAGCGGACAGGGAGGACTGAAGCTTTCTTT
TRBV6-1	NA	TRBJ1-5	NA	CASSEGGGSRPDQPQHF	TGTGCCAGCAGTGAAGGGGGGGGATCCAGGCCGGATCAGCCCCAGCATTTT
TRBV10-3	TRBD2	TRBJ2-3	NA	CAIMAGDSTDTQYF	TGTGCCATCATGGCGGGGGACAGCACAGATACGCAGTATTTT
TRBV4-2	TRBD1	TRBJ1-1	once	CASSPQVWDSEAFF	TGTGCCAGCAGCCCGCAAGTCTGGGACAGTGAAGCTTTCTTT
TRBV15	TRBD1	TRBJ1-5	NA	CATSRATGLGQPQHF	TGTGCCACCAGCAGAGCGACAGGGCTTGGTCAGCCCCAGCATTTT
TRBV29-1	NA	TRBJ2-3	NA	CSVEDASPPDTQYF	TGCAGCGTTGAAGATGCTAGCCCCCCAGATACGCAGTATTTT
TRBV6-2/TRBV6-3	TRBD1	TRBJ1-4	NA	CASSYRQGREKLFF	TGTGCCAGCAGTTATCGACAGGGGCGGGAAAAACTGTTTTTT
TRBV2	NA	TRBJ1-5	NA	CASSEQANQPQHF	TGTGCCAGCAGTGAACAGGCCAATCAGCCCCAGCATTTT
TRBV25-1	NA	TRBJ2-1	NA	CASRDLAQSNEQFF	TGTGCCAGCAGGGACCTAGCTCAAAGCAATGAGCAGTTCTTC
TRBV28	TRBD1	TRBJ1-2	NA	CASRTGVNYGYTF	TGTGCCAGCAGGACAGGGGTTAACTATGGCTACACCTTC
TRBV5-6	NA	TRBJ1-2	NA	CASSSTKGLGYGYTF	TGTGCCAGCAGCTCAACCAAGGGACTGGGCTATGGCTACACCTTC
TRBV27	NA	TRBJ1-2	NA	CASSPPVMEDHYGYTF	TGTGCCAGCAGTCCACCGGTGATGGAGGACCACTATGGCTACACCTTC
TRBV6-5	TRBD1	TRBJ1-2	NA	CASSSLDRGPIYGYTF	TGTGCCAGCAGTTCCCTCGACAGGGGCCCGATCTATGGCTACACCTTC
TRBV6-5	TRBD1	TRBJ1-1	NA	CASSRTGGEAFF	TGTGCCAGCAGTCGGACAGGGGGTGAAGCTTTCTTT
TRBV6-5	NA	TRBJ2-7	NA	CASRLRVLFYEQYF	TGTGCCAGCAGGTTACGAGTACTCTTCTACGAGCAGTACTTC
TRBV10-3	TRBD1	TRBJ1-3	NA	CAISGGRGSGNTIYF	TGTGCCATCAGTGGGGGCAGGGGGTCTGGAAACACCATATATTTT
TRBV27	NA	TRBJ1-2	NA	CASSPQRVRGGYTF	TGTGCCAGCAGTCCACAACGGGTCCGGGGTGGCTACACCTTC
TRBV12-3/TRBV12-4	NA	TRBJ2-1	once	CASSFEGGEQFF	TGTGCCAGCAGTTTCGAGGGGGGGGAGCAGTTCTTC
TRBV30	TRBD1	TRBJ2-3	NA	CAWRGQGGNKYF	TGTGCCTGGAGAGGACAGGGAGGTAATAAGTATTTT